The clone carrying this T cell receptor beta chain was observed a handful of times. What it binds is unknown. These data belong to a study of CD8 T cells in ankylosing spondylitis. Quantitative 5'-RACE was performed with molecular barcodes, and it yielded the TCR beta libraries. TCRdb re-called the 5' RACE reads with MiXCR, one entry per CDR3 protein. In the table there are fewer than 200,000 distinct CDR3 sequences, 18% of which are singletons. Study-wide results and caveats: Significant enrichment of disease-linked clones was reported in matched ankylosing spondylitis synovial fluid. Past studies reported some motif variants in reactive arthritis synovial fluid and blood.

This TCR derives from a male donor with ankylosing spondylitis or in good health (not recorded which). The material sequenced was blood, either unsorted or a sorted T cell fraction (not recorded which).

For the CDR3, the DNA is TGCAGTGCTAGGAACACTCCGGGACTAGCGGGAGGGCCGTCAGATACGCAGTATTTT. This translates into CSARNTPGLAGGPSDTQYF. The genes are TRBV20-1 and TRBJ2-3, with 16 bases matching TRBD2. Germline assignment: CDR1 DFQATT and CDR2 SNEGSKA (reference sequence). V was clipped by 3 bases and J by 4 bases; unmatched bases: 13. This CDR3 is 19 amino acids long.